This T cell receptor (beta chain) was obtained from a study of shared clonotypes between healthy human individuals (dated by TCRdb to the early 2020s). With regard to the full study: Two women and a few men aged 18 to 49 years were included in the cohort. To estimate repertoire size and how much clonotypes are shared between individuals, the study performed deep sequencing of blood TCR repertoires from 4 to 6 healthy adults. To increase sequencing depth and limit assay-specific biases, different laboratories used diverse techniques to prepare libraries and sequence TCR repertoires. Each donor's leukapheresis produced roughly between about 0.8 and 10 billion PBMCs. What the study reported, not specific to this receptor: Pairwise subsampling indicated that sequencing depth was expected to affect the degree of clonotype sharing among donors. Because the study included a small number of donors, the genetic and exposure-history diversity represented was limited. Sampling was restricted to blood, and TCR repertoires in tissues likely differ from the TCR repertoires found in blood.

The donors were healthy, HIV-negative adults who had no recently reported acute infections or vaccinations. Every donor was a Caucasian adult residing in Nashville, Tennessee, USA. For unsorted samples, some 90 million PBMCs were counted and genomic DNA was extracted with the QIAamp DNA Blood Mini kit. Blood was collected by leukapheresis, and PBMCs were isolated by Ficoll-Histopaque density gradient centrifugation and then cryopreserved in liquid nitrogen vapor phase. As regards this clone: Its antigen is unknown. The input lacks base qualities; no much larger clone sits a single base away.

Using the deep immunoSEQ assay, TCR CDR3 regions were amplified from genomic DNA by multiplex PCR. For each cell subset, the extracted genomic DNA was distributed evenly across all wells of several immunoSEQ 96-well plates, and each plate served as one replicate. For unsorted PBMC, around 310 ng of genomic DNA, equivalent to around 33,000 T cell genomes, went into each replicate PCR. Ten immunoSEQ deep assay plates were used to sequence the unsorted PBMC genomic DNA. The purified libraries were quantified using a Qubit 3.0 fluorometer, sized with a Bioanalyzer 2100, and then quantified again using the KAPA Library Quantification kit. Every immunoSEQ 96-well plate was sequenced on a dedicated single-read 150-cycle Illumina NextSeq 550 flow cell. For the original study's pipeline: Because only junctional sequences without quality scores were contained in the immunoSEQ output, filtering matching that applied to full-length reads could not be performed. Sequences were annotated with PyIR, a Python wrapper for IgBLAST v1.9, using IMGT germline references to assign V/J genes and CDR3. Any read was removed if the V/J assignment was weak (E-value above 1e-6), the CDR3 was missing, or the read contained stop codons, out-of-frame junctions, or ambiguous translated residues. V3J clonotypes were defined by identical inferred V gene, J gene, and CDR3 amino acid sequence. To compute the percentage overlap between repertoires, the number of shared unique clonotypes was divided by the size of the smaller repertoire. Richness of each repertoire was evaluated using RTK rarefaction, the Chao1 estimator, and Recon v2.1 estimates of unobserved clonotypes. As stored in TCRdb, this immuneACCESS dataset retains in-frame rearrangements with V and J assigned. A fraction of the clones does not appear; measured against another copy, unresolved V genes explain less than half of the discrepancy, and the remainder lacks a known reason. The DNA gave D and trimming, while V, J and clone size come from that table. The sample table lists hundreds of thousands of clones, around 78% of them with a count of one. Approximately 12% of the sample is taken by the ten largest.

The CDR3 numbers 12 residues from cysteine through phenylalanine. Of the read, only the CDR3 DNA is kept; its 36 bases are in frame from base 1. Cut back by 2 bases and 6 bases, the V and J ends lie 8 bases apart. Per the germline V gene, SGHTA is the CDR1 and FQGTGA is the CDR2. The chain is encoded by TRBV7-3 joined to TRBJ2-7; the D gene is perhaps TRBD1 or TRBD2, each of them matching over 6 bases. This clonotype was obtained from a woman aged 40 to 50 in good health. Some clones in this sample may be carry-over from other donors' samples. The sample taken for sequencing was PBMCs. The sequence in DNA is TGTGCCAGCAGCTTAGAGGGGGGCGAGCAGTACTTC. Protein translation: CASSLEGGEQYF.